This TCR beta chain was identified in a study of blood T cells in healthy people across ages. Through a sample-barcoded 5' primer and a J-beta primer mix, a second PCR was run for roughly 7 to 12 cycles. The authors tagged each cDNA molecule using a template-switch adaptor with 12 random nucleotides. TCRdb re-called the 5' RACE reads through MiXCR, storing one row per CDR3 protein. In the table there are 550,000 to 700,000 distinct CDR3 sequences, 27% of which are singletons. The CDR3 has 14 amino acids. The germline gives CDR1 DFQATT, CDR2 SNEGSKA (reference sequence). V dropped 6 bases and J dropped 3 bases, with 18 bases sitting between them. As concerns this clonotype: Its target is unknown.

Study-level findings and limits: Unknown CMV status may confound age-related changes in expanded clones.

This TCR came from a woman between 70 and 85 years old in good health. The sample taken for sequencing was blood. The V and J genes are TRBV20-1 and TRBJ2-7; possibly TRBD1 or TRBD2 for D (5 bases each). The CDR3, as DNA: TGCAGTGCCGTCCTCGGGACGGGTTTCTACGAGCAGTACTTC. It encodes CSAVLGTGFYEQYF.